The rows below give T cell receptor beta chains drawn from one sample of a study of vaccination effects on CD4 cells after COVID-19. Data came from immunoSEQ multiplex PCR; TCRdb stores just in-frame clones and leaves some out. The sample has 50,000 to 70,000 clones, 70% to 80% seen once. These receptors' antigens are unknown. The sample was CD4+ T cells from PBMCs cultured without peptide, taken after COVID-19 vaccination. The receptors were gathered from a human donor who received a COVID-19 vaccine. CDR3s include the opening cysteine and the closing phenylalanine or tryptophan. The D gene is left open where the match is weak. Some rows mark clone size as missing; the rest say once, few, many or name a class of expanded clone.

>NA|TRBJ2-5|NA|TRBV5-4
TGTGCCAGCAGCTTGGACGGAGACCAAGAGACCCAGTACTTC
CASSLDGDQETQYF
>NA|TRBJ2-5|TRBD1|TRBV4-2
TGTGCCAGCAGCCAAGATAGGGACAGGGGAGAGACCCAGTACTTC
CASSQDRDRGETQYF
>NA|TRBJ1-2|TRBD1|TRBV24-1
TGTGCCACCAGTGATTCTGACAGGGGGCATGGCTACACCTTC
CATSDSDRGHGYTF
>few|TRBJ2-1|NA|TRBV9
TGTGCCAGCAGCGTAGCTCATATCGCCCTCATGGGGGAGCAGTTCTTC
CASSVAHIALMGEQFF
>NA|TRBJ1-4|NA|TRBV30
TGTGCCTGGAGTGTAGGAGGGTACGACGAAAAACTGTTTTTT
CAWSVGGYDEKLFF
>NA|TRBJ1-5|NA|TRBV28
TGTGCCAGCAGACCCGGGGACCGGGACCCACGCCCCAATCAGCCCCAGCATTTT
CASRPGDRDPRPNQPQHF
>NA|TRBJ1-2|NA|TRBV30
TGTGCCTGGAAAAGAACCTCGTATGGCTACACCTTC
CAWKRTSYGYTF
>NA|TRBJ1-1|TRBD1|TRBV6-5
TGTGCCAGCAGAAAGTTTGACAGGGCCACTGAAGCTTTCTTT
CASRKFDRATEAFF
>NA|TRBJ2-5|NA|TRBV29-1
TGCAGCGTTAAAAGGAGTCTTCAAGAGACCCAGTACTTC
CSVKRSLQETQYF
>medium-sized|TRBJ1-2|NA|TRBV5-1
TGCGCCAGCAGCTTCGACAGTAACTATGGCTACACCTTC
CASSFDSNYGYTF
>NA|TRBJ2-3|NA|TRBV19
TGTGCCACAGCCCGGGGAAGTAGAACAGATACGCAGTATTTT
CATARGSRTDTQYF
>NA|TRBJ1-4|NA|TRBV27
TGTGCCAGCAGTTTTAAACAGGGCTCGGAAAAACTGTTTTTT
CASSFKQGSEKLFF
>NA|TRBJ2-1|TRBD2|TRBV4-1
TGCGCCAGCAGCCAATCGGCTGGGACTAACTACAATGAGCAGTTCTTC
CASSQSAGTNYNEQFF
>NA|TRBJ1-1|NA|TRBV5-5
TGTGCCAGCAGCACGACAGGAAACACTGAAGCTTTCTTT
CASSTTGNTEAFF
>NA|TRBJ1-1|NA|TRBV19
TGTGCCAGTAGTATAGACAGCGCGAACACTGAAGCTTTCTTT
CASSIDSANTEAFF
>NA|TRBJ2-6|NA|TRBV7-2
TGTGCCAGCAGCTTTACAGGGTCACTCTCTGGGGCCAACGTCCTGACTTTC
CASSFTGSLSGANVLTF
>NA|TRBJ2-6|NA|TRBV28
TGTGCCAGCAGACGATCTTTAGGAGGGGCCAACGTCCTGACTTTC
CASRRSLGGANVLTF
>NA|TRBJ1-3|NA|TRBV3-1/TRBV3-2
TGTGCCAGCAGCCAGAGGGCCGTTCTGAGAGGAAACACCATATATTTT
CASSQRAVLRGNTIYF
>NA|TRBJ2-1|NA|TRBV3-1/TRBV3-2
TGTGCCAGCAGCCAGGCGCCTGAGCAGTTCTTC
CASSQAPEQFF
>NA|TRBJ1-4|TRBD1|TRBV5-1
TGCGCCAGCAGCTTGGGGACAGGGTTGAATGAAAAACTGTTTTTT
CASSLGTGLNEKLFF
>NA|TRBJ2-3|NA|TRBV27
TGTGCCAGCAGTTCTACTCCGGGACTCCTCACAGATACGCAGTATTTT
CASSSTPGLLTDTQYF
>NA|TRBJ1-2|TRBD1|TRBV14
TGTGCCAGCAGCCATACCCGGGACAGGGGGAGAACAGGCTACACCTTC
CASSHTRDRGRTGYTF
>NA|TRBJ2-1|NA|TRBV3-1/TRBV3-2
TGTGCCAGCAGCCAAGGCGACAGTGAGCAGTTCTTC
CASSQGDSEQFF
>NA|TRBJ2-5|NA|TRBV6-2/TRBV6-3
TGTGCCAGCAGTTACGCTTCTAGACGAGAGACCCAGTACTTC
CASSYASRRETQYF
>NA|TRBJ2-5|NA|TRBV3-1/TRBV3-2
TGTGCCAGCAGCCGGGCAGAGACCCAGTACTTC
CASSRAETQYF
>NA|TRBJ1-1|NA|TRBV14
TGTGCCAGCAGCCATAACGTGAACACTGAAGCTTTCTTT
CASSHNVNTEAFF
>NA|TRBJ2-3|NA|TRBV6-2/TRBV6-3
TGTGCCAGCAGTTACTTCTACCAGGGCCCTGGCGCAGATACGCAGTATTTT
CASSYFYQGPGADTQYF
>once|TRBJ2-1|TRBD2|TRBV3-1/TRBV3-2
TGTGCCAGCAGCCAAGGGCGGGGGGGCGGCAATGAGCAGTTCTTC
CASSQGRGGGNEQFF
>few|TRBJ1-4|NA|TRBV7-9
TGTGCCGGGGGGGGTAATGAAAAACTGTTTTTT
CAGGGNEKLFF
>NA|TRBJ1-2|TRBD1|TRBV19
TGTGCCAGTAGTATTTTTTCGGGCAGGGGGCAGAGCTATGGCTACACCTTC
CASSIFSGRGQSYGYTF
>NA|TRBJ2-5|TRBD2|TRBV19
TGTGCCAGTAGGGGACTAGCGGGGGGGCTGAGGGAAGAGACCCAGTACTTC
CASRGLAGGLREETQYF
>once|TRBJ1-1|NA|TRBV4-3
TGCGCCAGCAGCCAAGAGGCAGCCACTGAAGCTTTCTTT
CASSQEAATEAFF
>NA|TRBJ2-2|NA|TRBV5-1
TGCGCCAGCAGCTTGGATGGGGACACCGGGGAGCTGTTTTTT
CASSLDGDTGELFF
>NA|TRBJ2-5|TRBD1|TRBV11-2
TGTGCCAGCAGCTCCAAACCCGGGACAGACCAAGAGACCCAGTACTTC
CASSSKPGTDQETQYF
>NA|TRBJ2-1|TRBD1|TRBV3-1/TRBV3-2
TGTGCCAGCAGAGGGCGGACAGGGAAGGCAATTGAGCAGTTCTTC
CASRGRTGKAIEQFF
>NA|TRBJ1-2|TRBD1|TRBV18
TGTGCCAGCTCACCGTGGACAGGGGGAATCTATGGCTACACCTTC
CASSPWTGGIYGYTF
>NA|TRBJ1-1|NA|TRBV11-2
TGTGCCAGCAGCCGGCGGGTCGGGGAGAACACTGAAGCTTTCTTT
CASSRRVGENTEAFF
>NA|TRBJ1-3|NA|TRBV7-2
TGTGCCAGCAGCTTAGCGACGGGTGGAAACACCATATATTTT
CASSLATGGNTIYF
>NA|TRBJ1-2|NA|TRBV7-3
TGTGCCAGCAGCCGGGGACCGTTGGCGGATGGCTACACCTTC
CASSRGPLADGYTF
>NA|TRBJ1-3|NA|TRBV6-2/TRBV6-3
TGTGCCAGCAGTTTCTGGGGAAACACCATATATTTT
CASSFWGNTIYF
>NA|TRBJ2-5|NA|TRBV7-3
TGTGCCAGCAGCTTACTCGGCAGACAAGAGACCCAGTACTTC
CASSLLGRQETQYF
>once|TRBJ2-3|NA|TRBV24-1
TGTGCCACCAGTGATTTCGGCCACACCGTAGATACGCAGTATTTT
CATSDFGHTVDTQYF
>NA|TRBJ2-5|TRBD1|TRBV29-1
TGCAGCGTTCTCAGGGGGCCCGAAGTGGAGACCCAGTACTTC
CSVLRGPEVETQYF
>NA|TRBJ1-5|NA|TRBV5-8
TGTGCCAGCAGCTTGGTTTACAGGGAGGCCGATCAGCCCCAGCATTTT
CASSLVYREADQPQHF
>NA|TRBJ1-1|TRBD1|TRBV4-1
TGCGCCAGCAGCCGTGGTGGGACAGGGGGCACTGAAGCTTTCTTT
CASSRGGTGGTEAFF
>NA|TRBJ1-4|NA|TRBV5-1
TGCGCCAGCAGCTTGGGCCCCCAGGGAGTTAATGAAAAACTGTTTTTT
CASSLGPQGVNEKLFF
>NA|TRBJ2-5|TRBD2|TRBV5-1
TGCGCCAGCAGCTTGGAACTAGCGGAAGAGACCCAGTACTTC
CASSLELAEETQYF
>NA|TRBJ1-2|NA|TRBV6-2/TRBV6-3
TGTGCCAGCAGTTACTCGGGACACCCCCTGGATTATGGCTACACCTTC
CASSYSGHPLDYGYTF
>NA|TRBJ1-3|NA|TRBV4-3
TGCGCCAGCAGCCAAGAAGGAGGAAACACCATATATTTT
CASSQEGGNTIYF
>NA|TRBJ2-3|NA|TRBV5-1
TGCGCCAGCAGCTTGCGGCAGGACGATACGCAGTATTTT
CASSLRQDDTQYF
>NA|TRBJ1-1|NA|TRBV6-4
TGTGCCAGCAAAGGGCCGGGGGCCGCTGAAGCTTTCTTT
CASKGPGAAEAFF
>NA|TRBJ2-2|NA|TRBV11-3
TGTGCCAGCAGCGCCGGGACGCTGAACACCGGGGAGCTGTTTTTT
CASSAGTLNTGELFF
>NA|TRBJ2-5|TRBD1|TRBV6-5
TGTGCCAGCCGTAGGTTACAGGGGATCCAAGAGACCCAGTACTTC
CASRRLQGIQETQYF
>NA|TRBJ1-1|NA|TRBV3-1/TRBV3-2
TGTGCCAGCAGCCAAGAACCGGATAAAGCTTTCTTT
CASSQEPDKAFF
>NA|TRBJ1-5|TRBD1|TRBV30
TGTGCCTGGGATCCTGGGACAGGGGAACAGCCCCAGCATTTT
CAWDPGTGEQPQHF
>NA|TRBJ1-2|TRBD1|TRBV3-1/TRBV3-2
TGTGCCAGCAGCCGTCAGGGACAGGGGGCCAACTATGGCTACACCTTC
CASSRQGQGANYGYTF
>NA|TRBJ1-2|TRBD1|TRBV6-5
TGTGCCACAGGGACAGGGGTTTTCTATGGCTACACCTTC
CATGTGVFYGYTF
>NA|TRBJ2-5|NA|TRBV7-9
TGTGCCAGCAGCTTAGCGGCAGAAGAGACCCAGTACTTC
CASSLAAEETQYF
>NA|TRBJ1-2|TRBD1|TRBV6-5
TGTGCCAGCAGTAGACCCGGGACAGGGGTGGGCTACACCTTC
CASSRPGTGVGYTF
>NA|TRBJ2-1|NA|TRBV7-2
TGTGCCAGCAGCTTAGCGATTGCGGGGTCTGGTGAGCAGTTCTTC
CASSLAIAGSGEQFF